What follows describes a single TCR beta chain. The data were obtained in a study of control samples from healthy donors and cancer patients. The CDR3 loop spans 13 amino acids. The germline CDR1 and CDR2 sequences are SGHDT and YYEEEE. V dropped 0 bases and J dropped 6 bases, with 10 bases sitting between them. Sequencing was performed with immunoSEQ multiplex PCR; in TCRdb, only in-frame clones are kept and a portion is missing. The sample lists 150,000 to 200,000 clones; 94% were seen once. This TCR came from a woman under 30 in good health. The specimen was blood. This sequence joins TRBV5-6 and TRBJ2-7; D gene uncertain. CDR3 region: CASSLGQEVEQYF. DNA of the CDR3: TGTGCCAGCAGCTTGGGGCAAGAAGTCGAGCAGTACTTC.